The 22 T cell receptor beta chains below were found in one sample sequenced in a study of regulatory T cells in long-lasting Graves disease. Noted time point: persistent/refractory GD, antithyroid drugs over 5 years with positive TRAb. RNA from PBMCs was the source of the TCR library. In building TCR beta libraries, iRepertoire HTBI primers were used together with Arm-PCR of CDR3 regions. TCRdb re-called the multiplex PCR reads with MiXCR, one entry per CDR3 protein. The sample records 360,000 or so distinct CDR3 sequences, 20% to 25% being singletons. Sequences were derived from peripheral blood mononuclear cells (PBMCs), sampled when the disease was refractory, from a patient treated with antithyroid drugs. The receptors were gathered from a woman between 35 and 50 years old with Graves disease.

The sample holds many counts of this clonotype. V and J are TRBV2 and TRBJ2-7, with 8 bases identical to TRBD2. Germline CDR1 reads SNHLY; CDR2 reads FYNNEI. CDR3 length: 14 amino acids. V lost 7 bases to trimming and J lost 0 bases; unmatched junction nucleotides: 5. The CDR3 region has the DNA TGTGCCAGCATAGCGGGATCGAGCTCCTACGAGCAGTACTTC. Translated: CASIAGSSSYEQYF.

This chain links TRBV7-3 with TRBJ2-3, with TRBD1 matching over 8 bases. There are 15 residues in the CDR3. Germline V gene lookup returns CDR1 SGHTA and CDR2 FQGTGA. Germline trimming cut 2 bases from V and 3 bases from J; bases unmatched to any gene: 4. The CDR3 region is CASSLQGASTDTQYF. The CDR3 DNA reads as TGTGCCAGCAGCTTACAGGGGGCATCAACAGATACGCAGTATTTT.

The genes are TRBV19 and TRBJ2-1; TRBD1 or TRBD2 may be the D gene (5 bases each). Germline V gene data show CDR1 as LNHDA and CDR2 as SQIVND (reference sequence). The CDR3 runs to 15 residues. V was cut by 3 bases and J by 3 bases, with 12 bases left in between. The CDR3 protein is CASSMWRGDYNEQFF. CDR3 nucleotides: TGTGCCAGTAGTATGTGGCGAGGGGACTACAATGAGCAGTTCTTC.

This clonotype occurred once. The chain is built from TRBV6-5 and TRBJ2-7; D unclear. The germline V gene has CDR1 MNHEY and CDR2 SVGAGI. This CDR3 contains 13 residues. The V and J ends lost 0 bases and 6 bases respectively, with 9 bases between them. CDR3 nucleotide sequence: TGTGCCAGCAGTTACTCGAAAGGGTTCGAGCAGTACTTC. Translated: CASSYSKGFEQYF.

This clonotype showed up many times. The CDR3 region is CATSSADGVRSEKLFF. CDR3 DNA sequence: TGTGCCACCAGCAGCGCGGACGGGGTTAGGAGTGAAAAACTGTTTTTT. The rearrangement uses TRBV15 and TRBJ1-4; no definite D call. From germline, CDR1 is LNHNV and CDR2 YYDKDF (reference sequence). The germline V and J ends were trimmed by 3 bases and 7 bases, with 18 bases remaining between them. This CDR3 contains 16 residues.

Many counts were recorded for this clonotype. The chain carries TRBV28 and TRBJ2-7; 7 bases line up with TRBD1. This CDR3 region has 13 residues. Germline loops: CDR1 MDHEN, CDR2 SYDVKM. The DNA for the CDR3 is TGTGCGATTAGGGGGCAGGATCGGGACGAGCAGTACTTC. Its translation is CAIRGQDRDEQYF.

There are many counts of this clonotype. The J gene is TRBJ2-5, the V gene TRBV28; 16 bases match TRBD2. Germline CDR1 is MDHEN and CDR2 is SYDVKM. Trimming removed 6 bases from V and 0 bases from J; junction bases left unmatched: 7. The CDR3 sequence is 18 residues long. The CDR3 coding sequence is TGTGCCAGCAGCGCCGGGACTAGCGGGAGGGCTTACCAAGAGACCCAGTACTTC. Translating it yields CASSAGTSGRAYQETQYF.

The J gene is TRBJ2-7, the V gene TRBV20-1; 9 nucleotides match TRBD2. CDR3 length: 14 amino acids. CDR1 DFQATT and CDR2 SNEGSKA come from the germline V gene (reference sequence). The CDR3: CIATTSGTTYEQYF. CDR3 DNA: TGCATTGCGACGACTAGCGGAACGACCTACGAGCAGTACTTC.

The chain uses TRBV20-1 and TRBJ2-7; 8 bases agree with TRBD2. J gave up 4 bases and V 6 bases, and 5 bases lay outside the gene matches. CDR1 and CDR2 from the germline V gene are DFQATT and SNEGSKA (reference sequence). The CDR3 has 12 residues. Here the CDR3 reads CSADSGEYEQYV. The CDR3 DNA follows: TGCAGTGCGGATAGCGGGGAGTACGAGCAGTACGTC.

V gene TRBV9 combines with J gene TRBJ2-7; the match to TRBD1 covers 7 bases. The CDR3 length is 14 residues. The ends lost 0 bases at V and 2 bases at J; junction bases unmatched: 2. Germline V gives CDR1 SGDLS, CDR2 YYNGEE. This CDR3 reads CASSVGQGTYEQYF. In nucleotides, the CDR3 is TGTGCCAGCAGCGTAGGACAGGGAACCTACGAGCAGTACTTC.

Details on this clonotype: This clone may be a read error of a much larger clone one base away. The CDR3 is CASSHTGGAGYEQYF. DNA of the CDR3: TGTGCCAGCAGCCACACAGGGGGCGCAGGCTACGAGCAGTACTTC. The genes are TRBV3-1 and TRBJ2-7; 9 nucleotides line up with TRBD1. There are 15 residues in the CDR3. Unmatched junction bases numbered 6, after V lost 3 bases and J lost 3 bases. CDR1 and CDR2 (germline): LGHDT, YNNKEL (reference sequence).

In its sample, this clonotype was seen a few times. The V call is TRBV20-1, the J call TRBJ1-5; D gene uncertain. Germline-derived CDR1 and CDR2 are DFQATT and SNEGSKA (reference sequence). The V end was cut by 2 bases, the J end by 7 bases, with 12 bases between. CDR3 length equals 13 residues. In nucleotides, the CDR3 is TGCAGTGCTAGAAGCAGGAATGGGCAGCCCCAGCATTTT. Its protein is CSARSRNGQPQHF.

There are many counts of this clonotype. V usage is TRBV2 and J usage is TRBJ2-5; 7 nucleotides align to TRBD1. CDR1 is SNHLY, CDR2 FYNNEI, per germline. J lost 3 bases, V lost 8 bases, and 9 bases had no gene match. The CDR3 totals 14 residues. The CDR3 protein is CASQIRDREETQYF. The CDR3 DNA sequence: TGTGCCAGCCAGATCCGGGACAGAGAAGAGACCCAGTACTTC.

Regarding this clonotype: This may be a read error, as it is one base from a much larger clone. The genes are TRBV12-3 or TRBV12-4 and TRBJ1-1, with unresolved D. Trimming cost V 3 bases and J 11 bases, with 16 bases left between them. This CDR3 contains 13 residues. The CDR3 reads CASSLDRSRRAFF. CDR3 DNA sequence: TGTGCCAGCAGTTTGGATAGAAGCCGGCGGGCTTTCTTT.

A single count supports this clonotype. This chain uses TRBV2 with TRBJ2-7, with D perhaps being TRBD1 or TRBD2 (5 bases each). Trimming cost V 6 bases and J 3 bases, with 18 bases left between them. The V gene's germline CDR1 is SNHLY and CDR2 FYNNEI. The CDR3 covers 15 residues. Here the CDR3 reads CASSGYRDRNYEQYF. The CDR3 bases are TGTGCCAGCAGCGGGTACCGGGACCGAAACTACGAGCAGTACTTC.

This clonotype was seen at least ten times. The chain joins TRBV12-3 or TRBV12-4 to TRBJ1-1; TRBD1 is a possible D gene (6 bases). CDR3 length: 15 residues. V lost 3 bases and J 7 bases, leaving 18 bases between the germline ends. The CDR3 here is CASSFRVDRGFEAFF. The CDR3 DNA follows: TGTGCCAGCAGTTTTAGGGTGGATAGGGGGTTTGAAGCTTTCTTT.

Only one count was recorded for this clonotype. The chain links TRBV9 to TRBJ2-3; no firm D call. CDR3 length equals 15 residues. Germline CDR1 is SGDLS and CDR2 is YYNGEE. V lost 3 bases to trimming and J lost 4 bases, with 15 bases between them. The CDR3 is CASSAEQGFSDTQYF. Written as DNA, the CDR3 is TGTGCCAGCAGCGCCGAGCAAGGGTTTTCAGATACGCAGTATTTT.

The V call is TRBV28, the J call TRBJ2-1; D is uncertain. The V gene lost 5 bases and the J gene lost 7 bases, with 12 bases spanning the gap. The CDR3 covers 13 residues. CDR1 is MDHEN and CDR2 is SYDVKM in the germline V gene. CDR3 loop: CASSPPSGNEQFF. The CDR3 bases are TGTGCCAGCAGTCCTCCCAGTGGTAATGAGCAGTTCTTC. Full variable domain (missing parts from reference TRBV28 and TRBJ2-1): DVKVTQSSRYLVKRTGEKVFLECVQDMDHENMFWYRQDPGLGLRLIYFSYDVKMKEKGDIPEGYSVSREKKERFSLILESASTNQTSMYLCASSPPSGNEQFFGPGTRLTVL.

This clonotype was counted ten times or more. This chain joins TRBV2 and TRBJ1-4; D call uncertain. Germline loops: CDR1 SNHLY, CDR2 FYNNEI. The CDR3 spans 15 residues. Trimming removed 5 bases from V and 0 bases from J, with 10 bases in between. The CDR3 DNA reads as TGTGCCAGCAGTTACACCCTAGCAACTAATGAAAAACTGTTTTTT. It specifies CASSYTLATNEKLFF.

This clonotype has more than one count but fewer than ten. V is TRBV14 and J is TRBJ2-1; 10 bases fit TRBD2. The CDR3 loop spans 16 amino acids. Losses at the gene ends were 4 bases for V and 3 bases for J; bases not matched to a gene: 6. Per germline, CDR1 SGHDN and CDR2 FVKESK. The CDR3 region has the DNA TGTGCCAGCAGCCTTGATGGACTAGCGGACTACAATGAGCAGTTCTTC. It translates to CASSLDGLADYNEQFF.

This clonotype showed up many times. V gene TRBV2 combines with J gene TRBJ2-7; D is uncertain. Trimming took off 3 bases at V and 2 bases at J, with 5 bases between the two ends. This CDR3 comprises 12 residues. Germline lookup yields CDR1 SNHLY and CDR2 FYNNEI. The CDR3 DNA reads as TGTGCCAGCAGTGATTTGGCCTACGAGCAGTACTTC. It translates to CASSDLAYEQYF.

This rearrangement joins TRBV6-2 or TRBV6-3 to TRBJ2-7, with D tentatively TRBD1 (6 bases). The CDR3 is made up of 14 amino acids. V was shortened by 6 bases and J by 2 bases, with 14 bases between the two germline ends. Germline V gives CDR1 MNHEY, CDR2 SVGEGT. DNA of the CDR3: TGTGCCAGCAGCCGGGGCCCAGGGGCCTACGAGCAGTACTTC. Protein sequence: CASSRGPGAYEQYF.